This TCR beta chain was recovered during a study of early T cells in non-severe SARS-CoV-2 infection. Study-level information: Chains were not paired, and sequencing was done on bulk RNA from unsorted whole blood. Study-wide results and limits: Anti-spike CD8 responses were favored by VDJdb matching, which missed private and CD4 specificities.

This CDR3 is 14 amino acids long. Between the trimmed V and J ends, which lost 3 bases and 1 base, there was a span of 10 bases. Germline V gene sequence: CDR1 LNHDA, CDR2 SQIVND (reference sequence). A few counts support this clonotype. The antigen remains undetermined. Tagging with unique molecular identifiers was applied to individual cDNA molecules. One entry per CDR3 protein results from TCRdb running MiXCR on the 5' RACE reads. Of about 90,000 distinct CDR3 sequences detected, less than 15% appear once; the ten largest clones hold 4.4%. The J gene is TRBJ2-7, the V gene TRBV19, with D perhaps matching TRBD1 (6 bases). This clonotype was sampled from an adult who was a healthcare worker with PCR-confirmed SARS-CoV-2 infection or an uninfected control (not recorded which). This specimen was whole blood, taken at baseline. This chain's CDR3 is CASSITQGSYEQYF. The CDR3 DNA sequence: TGTGCCAGTAGTATCACACAGGGTTCCTACGAGCAGTACTTC.